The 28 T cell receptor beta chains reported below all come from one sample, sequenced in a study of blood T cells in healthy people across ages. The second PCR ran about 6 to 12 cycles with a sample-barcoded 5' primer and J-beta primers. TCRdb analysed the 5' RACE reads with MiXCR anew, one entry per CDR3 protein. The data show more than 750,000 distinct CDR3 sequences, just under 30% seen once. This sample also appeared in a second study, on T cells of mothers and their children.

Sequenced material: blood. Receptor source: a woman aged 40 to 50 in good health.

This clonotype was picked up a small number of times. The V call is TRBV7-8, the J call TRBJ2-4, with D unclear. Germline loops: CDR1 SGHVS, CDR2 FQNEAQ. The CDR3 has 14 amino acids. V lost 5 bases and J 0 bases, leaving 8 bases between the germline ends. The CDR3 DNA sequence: TGTGCCAGCAGCCAACTATTAGCCAAAAACATTCAGTACTTC. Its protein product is CASSQLLAKNIQYF.

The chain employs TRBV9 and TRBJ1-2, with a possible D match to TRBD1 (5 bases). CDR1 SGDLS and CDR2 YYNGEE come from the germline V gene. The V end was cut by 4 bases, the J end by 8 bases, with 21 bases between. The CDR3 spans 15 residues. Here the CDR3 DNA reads TGTGCCAGCAGCCCGGGGATAGTAGGGGTTGGAGGCTACACCTTC. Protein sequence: CASSPGIVGVGGYTF.

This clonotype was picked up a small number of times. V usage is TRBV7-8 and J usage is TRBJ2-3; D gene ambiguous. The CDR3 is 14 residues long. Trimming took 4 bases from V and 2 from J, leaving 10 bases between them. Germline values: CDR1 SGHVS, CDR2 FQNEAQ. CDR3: CASSSRLDTDTQYF. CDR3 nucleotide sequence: TGTGCCAGCAGCTCCCGATTAGACACAGATACGCAGTATTTT. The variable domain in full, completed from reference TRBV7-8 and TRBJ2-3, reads GAGVSQSPRYKVAKRGQDVALRCDPISGHVSLFWYQQALGQGPEFLTYFQNEAQLDKSGLPSDRFFAERPEGSVSTLKIQRTQQEDSAVYLCASSSRLDTDTQYFGPGTRLTVL.

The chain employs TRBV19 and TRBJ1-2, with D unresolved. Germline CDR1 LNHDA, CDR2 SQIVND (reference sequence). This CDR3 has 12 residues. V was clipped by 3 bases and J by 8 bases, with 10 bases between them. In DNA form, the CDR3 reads TGTGCCAGTAGTATGGGAGACCAAGGCTACACCTTC. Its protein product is CASSMGDQGYTF.

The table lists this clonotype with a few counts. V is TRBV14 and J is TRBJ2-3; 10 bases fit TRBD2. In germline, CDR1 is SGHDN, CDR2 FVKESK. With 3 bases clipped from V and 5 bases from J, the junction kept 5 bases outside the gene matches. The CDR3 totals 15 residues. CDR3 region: CASSHGGLALDTQYF. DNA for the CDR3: TGTGCCAGCAGCCACGGGGGACTAGCGTTAGATACGCAGTATTTT.

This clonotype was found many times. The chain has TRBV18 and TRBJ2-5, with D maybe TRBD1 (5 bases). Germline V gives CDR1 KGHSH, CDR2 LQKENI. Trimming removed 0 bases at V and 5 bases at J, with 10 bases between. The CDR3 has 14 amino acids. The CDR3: CASSPPSGRETQYF. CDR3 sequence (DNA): TGTGCCAGCTCACCACCGTCAGGGCGGGAGACCCAGTACTTC.

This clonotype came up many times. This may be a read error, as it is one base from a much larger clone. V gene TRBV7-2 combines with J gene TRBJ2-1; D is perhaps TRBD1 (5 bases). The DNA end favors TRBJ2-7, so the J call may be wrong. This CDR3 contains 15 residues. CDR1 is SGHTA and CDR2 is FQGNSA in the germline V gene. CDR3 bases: TGTGCCAGCAGCTTGGACACGTTTTCCTACAATGAGCAGTACTTC. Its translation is CASSLDTFSYNEQYF.

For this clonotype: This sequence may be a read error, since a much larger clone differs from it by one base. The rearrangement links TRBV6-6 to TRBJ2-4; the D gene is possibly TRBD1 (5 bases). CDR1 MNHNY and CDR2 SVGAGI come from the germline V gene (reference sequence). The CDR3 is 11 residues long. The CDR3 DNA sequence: TGTGCCAGCAGTCCGCTGGACATTAAGTACTTC. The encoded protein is CASSPLDIKYF.

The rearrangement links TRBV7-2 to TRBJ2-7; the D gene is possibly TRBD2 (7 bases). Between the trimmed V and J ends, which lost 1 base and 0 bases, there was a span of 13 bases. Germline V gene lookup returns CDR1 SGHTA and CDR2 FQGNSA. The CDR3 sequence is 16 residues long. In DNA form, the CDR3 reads TGTGCCAGCAGCTTAGGCGGGGGCCGCAACTCCTACGAGCAGTACTTC. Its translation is CASSLGGGRNSYEQYF.

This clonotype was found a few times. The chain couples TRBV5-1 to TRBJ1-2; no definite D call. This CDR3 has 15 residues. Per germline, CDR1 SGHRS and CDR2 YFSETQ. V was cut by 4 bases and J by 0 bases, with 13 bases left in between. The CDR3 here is CASSRTENPNYGYTF. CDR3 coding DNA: TGCGCCAGCAGCCGCACAGAGAACCCTAACTATGGCTACACCTTC.

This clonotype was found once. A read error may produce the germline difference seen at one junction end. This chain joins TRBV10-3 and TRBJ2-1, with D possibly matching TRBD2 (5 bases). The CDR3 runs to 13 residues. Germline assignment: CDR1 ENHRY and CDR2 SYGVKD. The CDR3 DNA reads TGCGCCATCAGAGGGCCTATAGACAATGAGCAGTTCTTC. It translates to CAIRGPIDNEQFF.

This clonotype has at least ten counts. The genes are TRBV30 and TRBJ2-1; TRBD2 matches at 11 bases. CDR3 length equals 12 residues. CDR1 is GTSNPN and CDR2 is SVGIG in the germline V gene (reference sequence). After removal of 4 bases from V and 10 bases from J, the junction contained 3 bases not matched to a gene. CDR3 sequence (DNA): TGTGCCTGGAATCGACTAGCGGGGGAGCAGTTCTTC. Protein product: CAWNRLAGEQFF. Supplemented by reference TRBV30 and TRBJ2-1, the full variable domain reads SQTIHQWPATLVQPVGSPLSLECTVEGTSNPNLYWYRQAAGRGLQLLFYSVGIGQISSEVPQNLSASRPQDRQFILSSKKLLLSDSGFYLCAWNRLAGEQFFGPGTRLTVL.

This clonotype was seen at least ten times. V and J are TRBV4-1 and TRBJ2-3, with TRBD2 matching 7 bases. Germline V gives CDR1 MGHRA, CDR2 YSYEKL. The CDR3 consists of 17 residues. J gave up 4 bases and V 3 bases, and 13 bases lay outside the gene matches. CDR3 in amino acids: CASSHIRRGVRADTQYF. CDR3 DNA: TGCGCCAGCAGCCACATTCGTCGGGGGGTGAGGGCAGATACGCAGTATTTT.

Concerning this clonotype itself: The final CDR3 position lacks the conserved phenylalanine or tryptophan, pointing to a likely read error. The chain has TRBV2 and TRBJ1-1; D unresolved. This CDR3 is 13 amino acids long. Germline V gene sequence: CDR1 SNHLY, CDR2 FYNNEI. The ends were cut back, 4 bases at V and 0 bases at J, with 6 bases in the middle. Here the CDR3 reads CASSAVMNTEAFI. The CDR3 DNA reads TGTGCCAGCAGTGCGGTGATGAACACTGAAGCTTTCATT.

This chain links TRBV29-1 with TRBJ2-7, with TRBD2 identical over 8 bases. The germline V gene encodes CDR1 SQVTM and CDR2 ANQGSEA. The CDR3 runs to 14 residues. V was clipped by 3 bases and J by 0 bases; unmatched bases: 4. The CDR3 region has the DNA TGCAGCGTTGAGCAGCGGGGGAGCTCCTACGAGCAGTACTTC. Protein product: CSVEQRGSSYEQYF.

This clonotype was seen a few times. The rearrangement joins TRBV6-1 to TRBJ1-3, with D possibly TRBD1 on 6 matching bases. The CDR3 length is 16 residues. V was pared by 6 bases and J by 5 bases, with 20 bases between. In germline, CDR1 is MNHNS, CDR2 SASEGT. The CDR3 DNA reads TGTGCCAGCAGCCCTAATTGGGGGCTGGGGAGAAACACCATATATTTT. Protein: CASSPNWGLGRNTIYF.

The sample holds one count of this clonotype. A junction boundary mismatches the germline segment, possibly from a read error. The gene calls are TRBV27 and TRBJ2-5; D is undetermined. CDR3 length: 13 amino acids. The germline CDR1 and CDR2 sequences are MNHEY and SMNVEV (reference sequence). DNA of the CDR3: TGTGCCGGCAGTTTAGCTCGGGCCGACAACCAGTACTTC. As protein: CAGSLARADNQYF.

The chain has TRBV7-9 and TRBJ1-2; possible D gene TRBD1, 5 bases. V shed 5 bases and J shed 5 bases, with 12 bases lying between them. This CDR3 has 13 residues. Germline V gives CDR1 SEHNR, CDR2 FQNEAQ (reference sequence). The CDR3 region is CASSQEGEYGYTF. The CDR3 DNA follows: TGTGCCAGCAGCCAAGAAGGGGAGTATGGCTACACCTTC.

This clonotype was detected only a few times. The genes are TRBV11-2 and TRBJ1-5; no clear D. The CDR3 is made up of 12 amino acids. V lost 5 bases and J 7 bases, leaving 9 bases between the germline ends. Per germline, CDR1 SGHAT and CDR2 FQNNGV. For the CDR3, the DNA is TGTGCCAGCAGCCCAACGGGGCAGCCCCAGCATTTT. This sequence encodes CASSPTGQPQHF.

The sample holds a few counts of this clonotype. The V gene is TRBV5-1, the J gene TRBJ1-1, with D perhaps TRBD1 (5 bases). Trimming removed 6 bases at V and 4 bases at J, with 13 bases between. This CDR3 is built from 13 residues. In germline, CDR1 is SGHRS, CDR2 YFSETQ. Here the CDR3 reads CASTRDGSTEAFF. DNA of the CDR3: TGCGCCAGCACCCGGGACGGTAGCACTGAAGCTTTCTTT.

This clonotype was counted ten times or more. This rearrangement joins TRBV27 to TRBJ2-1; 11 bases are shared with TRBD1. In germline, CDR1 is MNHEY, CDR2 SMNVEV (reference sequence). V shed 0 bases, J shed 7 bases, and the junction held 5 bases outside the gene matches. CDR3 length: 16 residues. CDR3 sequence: CASSLSPGTGGNEQFF. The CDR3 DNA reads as TGTGCCAGCAGTTTATCTCCCGGGACAGGGGGTAATGAGCAGTTCTTC.

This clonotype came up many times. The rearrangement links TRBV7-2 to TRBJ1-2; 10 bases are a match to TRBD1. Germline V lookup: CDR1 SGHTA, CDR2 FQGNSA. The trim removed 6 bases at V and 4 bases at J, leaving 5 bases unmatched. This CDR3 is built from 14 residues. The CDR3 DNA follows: TGTGCCAGCAGACCGGACAGGGGGGGCTATGGCTACACCTTC. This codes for CASRPDRGGYGYTF.

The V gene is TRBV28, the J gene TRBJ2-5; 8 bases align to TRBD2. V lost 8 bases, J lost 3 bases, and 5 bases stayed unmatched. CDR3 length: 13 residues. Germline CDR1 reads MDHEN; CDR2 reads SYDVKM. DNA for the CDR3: TGTGCCAGCCGGGAGGGGGGAAAAGAGACCCAGTACTTC. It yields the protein CASREGGKETQYF.

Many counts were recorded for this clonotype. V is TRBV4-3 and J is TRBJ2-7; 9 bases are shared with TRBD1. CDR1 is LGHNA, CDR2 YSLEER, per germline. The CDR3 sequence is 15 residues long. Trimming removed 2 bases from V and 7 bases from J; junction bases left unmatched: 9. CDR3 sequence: CASSQSYRGLGEQYF. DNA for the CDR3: TGCGCCAGCAGCCAAAGTTACAGGGGGCTGGGTGAGCAGTACTTC.

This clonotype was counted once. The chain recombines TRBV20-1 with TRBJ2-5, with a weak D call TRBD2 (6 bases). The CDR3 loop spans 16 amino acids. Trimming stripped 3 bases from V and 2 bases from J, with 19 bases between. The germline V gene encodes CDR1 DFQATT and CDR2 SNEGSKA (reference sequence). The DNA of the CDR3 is TGCAGTGCTAGGCCACCCTCGGGACTGCAACAAGAGACCCAGTACTTC. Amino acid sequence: CSARPPSGLQQETQYF.

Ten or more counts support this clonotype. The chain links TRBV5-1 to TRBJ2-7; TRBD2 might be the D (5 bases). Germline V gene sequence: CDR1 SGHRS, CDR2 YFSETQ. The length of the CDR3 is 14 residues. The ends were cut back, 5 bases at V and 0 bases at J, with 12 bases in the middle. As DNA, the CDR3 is TGCGCCAGCAGTATTACTGGGAGCTCCTACGAGCAGTACTTC. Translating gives CASSITGSSYEQYF.

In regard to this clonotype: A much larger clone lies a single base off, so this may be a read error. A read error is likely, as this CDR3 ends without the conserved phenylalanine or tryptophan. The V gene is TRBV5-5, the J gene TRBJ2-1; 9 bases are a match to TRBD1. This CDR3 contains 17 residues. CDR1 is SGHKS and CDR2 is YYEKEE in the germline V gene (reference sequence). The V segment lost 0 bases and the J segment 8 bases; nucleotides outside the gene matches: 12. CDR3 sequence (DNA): TGTGCCAGCAGCTTGGTTGGGACCGGGACAGGGATCCATGAGCAGTTCCTC. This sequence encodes CASSLVGTGTGIHEQFL.

The CDR3 region is CASSFPGGVYNEQFF. CDR3 nucleotide sequence: TGTGCCAGCAGTTTCCCGGGAGGGGTCTACAATGAGCAGTTCTTC. The chain carries TRBV28 and TRBJ2-1, with 8 positions matching TRBD2. V shed 3 bases, J shed 3 bases, and the junction held 4 bases outside the gene matches. Germline CDR1 and CDR2: MDHEN and SYDVKM. The CDR3 is 15 residues long.